A selection of T cell receptor beta chains follows, all from one sample in a study of shared T cell receptors in the human thymus. Data came from immunoSEQ multiplex PCR; TCRdb stores just in-frame clones and leaves some out. Among some 400,000 clones listed, over 90% were seen once. Sequenced material: thymocytes. All receptors derive from a human donor. Both conserved end residues are trimmed from each CDR3. The order of the fields is J gene, clone size, V gene, CDR3 protein. Rows may omit the clone size; those that give it use once, few, many or a size class.

>TRBJ2-5|.|TRBV4-2
ASRAQVAHQETQY
>TRBJ2-3|once|TRBV10-3
AISESTGSPISTDTQY
>TRBJ2-3|.|TRBV27
ASSRSKRSSTDTQY
>TRBJ1-4|.|TRBV7-9
ASSPTGQGIATNEKLF
>TRBJ2-1|.|TRBV20-1
SARVGLVEF
>TRBJ2-7|.|TRBV5-5
ASSGIMAGGPYEQY
>TRBJ2-7|.|TRBV5-1
ASSLAVGATRY
>TRBJ1-1|once|TRBV29-1
SGDRATNTEAF
>TRBJ2-4|once|TRBV20-1
SDRKNIQY
>TRBJ2-4|.|TRBV7-3
ASSLFGWGKNIQY
>TRBJ1-2|few|TRBV27
ASSSTTGSGYT
>TRBJ2-7|.|TRBV15
ARARSGRVREQY